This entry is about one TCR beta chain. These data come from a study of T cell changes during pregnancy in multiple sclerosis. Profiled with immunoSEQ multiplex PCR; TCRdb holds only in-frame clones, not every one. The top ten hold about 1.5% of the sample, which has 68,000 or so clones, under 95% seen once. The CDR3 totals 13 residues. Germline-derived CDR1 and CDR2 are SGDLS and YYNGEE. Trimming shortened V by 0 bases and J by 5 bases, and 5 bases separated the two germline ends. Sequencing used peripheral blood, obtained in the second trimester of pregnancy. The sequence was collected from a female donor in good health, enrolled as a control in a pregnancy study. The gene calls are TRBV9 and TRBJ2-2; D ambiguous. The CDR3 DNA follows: TGTGCCAGCAGCGTAGCTCGGACCGGGGAGCTGTTTTTT. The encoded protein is CASSVARTGELFF.